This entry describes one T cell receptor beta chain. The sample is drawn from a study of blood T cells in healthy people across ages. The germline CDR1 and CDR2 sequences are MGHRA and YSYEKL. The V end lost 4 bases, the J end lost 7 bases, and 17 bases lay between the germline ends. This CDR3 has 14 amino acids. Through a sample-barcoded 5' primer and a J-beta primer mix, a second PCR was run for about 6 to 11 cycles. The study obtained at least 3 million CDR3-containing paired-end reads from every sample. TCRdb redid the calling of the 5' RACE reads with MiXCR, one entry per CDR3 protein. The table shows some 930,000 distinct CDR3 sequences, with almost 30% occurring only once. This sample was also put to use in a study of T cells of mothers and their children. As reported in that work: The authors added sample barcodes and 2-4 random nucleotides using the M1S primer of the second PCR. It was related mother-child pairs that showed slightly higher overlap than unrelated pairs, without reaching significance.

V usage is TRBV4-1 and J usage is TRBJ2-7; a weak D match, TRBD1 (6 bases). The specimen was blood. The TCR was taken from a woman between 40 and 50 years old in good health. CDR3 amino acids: CASSRTGQRGEQYF. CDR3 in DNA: TGCGCCAGCAGCCGTACAGGGCAAAGGGGGGAGCAGTACTTC.